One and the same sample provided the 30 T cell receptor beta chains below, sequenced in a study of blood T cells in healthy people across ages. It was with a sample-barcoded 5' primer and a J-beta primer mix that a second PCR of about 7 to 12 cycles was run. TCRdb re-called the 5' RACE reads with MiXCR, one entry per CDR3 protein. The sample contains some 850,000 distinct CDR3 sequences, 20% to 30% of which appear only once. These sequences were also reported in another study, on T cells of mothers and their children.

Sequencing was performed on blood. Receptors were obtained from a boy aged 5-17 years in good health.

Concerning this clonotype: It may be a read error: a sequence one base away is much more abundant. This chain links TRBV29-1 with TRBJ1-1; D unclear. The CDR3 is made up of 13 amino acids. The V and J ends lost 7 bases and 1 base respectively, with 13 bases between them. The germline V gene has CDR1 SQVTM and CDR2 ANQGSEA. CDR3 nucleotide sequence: TGCAGCGCTGAGGGCCGGACGAACACTGAAGCTTTCTTT. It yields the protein CSAEGRTNTEAFF. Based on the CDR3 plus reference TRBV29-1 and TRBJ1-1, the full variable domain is SAVISQKPSRDICQRGTSLTIQCQVDSQVTMMFWYRQQPGQSLTLIATANQGSEATYESGFVIDKFPISRPNLTFSTLTVSNMSPEDSSIYLCSAEGRTNTEAFFGQGTRLTVV.

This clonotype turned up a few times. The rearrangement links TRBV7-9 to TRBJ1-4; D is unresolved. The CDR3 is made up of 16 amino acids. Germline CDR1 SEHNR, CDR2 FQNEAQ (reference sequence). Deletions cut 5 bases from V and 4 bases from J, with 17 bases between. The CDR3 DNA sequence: TGTGCCAGCAGCCCCCGGCGGGATCCCGATAATGAAAAACTGTTTTTT. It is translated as CASSPRRDPDNEKLFF.

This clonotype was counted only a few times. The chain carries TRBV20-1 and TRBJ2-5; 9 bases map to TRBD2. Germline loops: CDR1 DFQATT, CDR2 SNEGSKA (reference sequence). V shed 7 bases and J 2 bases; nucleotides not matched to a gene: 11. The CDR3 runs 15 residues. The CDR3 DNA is TGCAGTGTCGCCCTCCGGCGGGGGGGGCAAGAGACCCAGTACTTC. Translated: CSVALRRGGQETQYF.

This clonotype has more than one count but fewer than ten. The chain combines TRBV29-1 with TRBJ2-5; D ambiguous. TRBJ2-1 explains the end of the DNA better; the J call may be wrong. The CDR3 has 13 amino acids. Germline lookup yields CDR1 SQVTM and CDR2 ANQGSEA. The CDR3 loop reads CSVEHRNYNEQFF. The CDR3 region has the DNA TGCAGCGTTGAACACAGAAACTACAATGAGCAGTTCTTC.

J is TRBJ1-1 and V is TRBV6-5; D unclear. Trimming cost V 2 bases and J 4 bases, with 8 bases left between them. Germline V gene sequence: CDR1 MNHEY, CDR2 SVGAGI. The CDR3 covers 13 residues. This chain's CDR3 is CASSYALGTEAFF. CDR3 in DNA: TGTGCCAGCAGTTACGCCCTGGGCACTGAAGCTTTCTTT.

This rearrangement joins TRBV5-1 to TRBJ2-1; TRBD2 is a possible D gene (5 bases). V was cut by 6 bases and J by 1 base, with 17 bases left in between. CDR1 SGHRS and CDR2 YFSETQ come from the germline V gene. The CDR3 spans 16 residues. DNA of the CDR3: TGCGCCAGCACCCCCAAGACTGGCGGGTCCTACAATGAGCAGTTCTTC. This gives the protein CASTPKTGGSYNEQFF.

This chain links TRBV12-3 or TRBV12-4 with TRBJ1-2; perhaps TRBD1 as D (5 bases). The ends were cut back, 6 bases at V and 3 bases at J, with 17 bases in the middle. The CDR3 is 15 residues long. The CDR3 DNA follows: TGTGCCAGCAGCCCCAAGACAGACCTGTACTATGGCTACACCTTC. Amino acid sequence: CASSPKTDLYYGYTF.

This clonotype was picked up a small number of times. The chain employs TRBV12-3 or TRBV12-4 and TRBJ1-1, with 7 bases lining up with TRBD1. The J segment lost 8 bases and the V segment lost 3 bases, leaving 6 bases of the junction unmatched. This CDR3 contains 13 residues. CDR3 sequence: CASSLGDSSEAFF. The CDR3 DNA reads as TGTGCCAGCAGTTTGGGGGACAGTTCAGAAGCTTTCTTT.

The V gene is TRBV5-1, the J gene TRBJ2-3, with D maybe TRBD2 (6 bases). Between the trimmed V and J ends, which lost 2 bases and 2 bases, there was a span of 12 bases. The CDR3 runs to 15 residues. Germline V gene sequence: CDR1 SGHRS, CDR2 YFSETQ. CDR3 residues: CASSLILASTDTQYF. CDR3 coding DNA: TGCGCCAGCAGCTTAATACTAGCCTCCACAGATACGCAGTATTTT.

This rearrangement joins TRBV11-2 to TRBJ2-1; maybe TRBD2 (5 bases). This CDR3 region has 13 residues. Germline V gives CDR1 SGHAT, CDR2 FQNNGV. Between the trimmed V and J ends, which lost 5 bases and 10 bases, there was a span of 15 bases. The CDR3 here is CASSLASYGEQFF. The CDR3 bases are TGTGCCAGCAGCCTAGCTAGCTATGGGGAGCAGTTCTTC.

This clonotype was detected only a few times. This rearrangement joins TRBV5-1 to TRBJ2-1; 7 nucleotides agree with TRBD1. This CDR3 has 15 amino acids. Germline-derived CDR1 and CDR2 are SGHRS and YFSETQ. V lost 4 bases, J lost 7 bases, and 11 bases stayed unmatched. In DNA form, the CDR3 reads TGCGCCAGCAGCGCCCCGCAGGGGGTTGGGAATGAGCAGTTCTTC. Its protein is CASSAPQGVGNEQFF.

The CDR3 DNA reads as TGTGCCAGCAGCTGGGTTCTCGGGTCTGGAAACACCATATATTTT. It codes for CASSWVLGSGNTIYF. This rearrangement joins TRBV7-2 to TRBJ1-3; D is unresolved. Germline loops: CDR1 SGHTA, CDR2 FQGNSA. The CDR3 runs 15 residues. Trimming removed 4 bases at V and 1 base at J, with 11 bases between.

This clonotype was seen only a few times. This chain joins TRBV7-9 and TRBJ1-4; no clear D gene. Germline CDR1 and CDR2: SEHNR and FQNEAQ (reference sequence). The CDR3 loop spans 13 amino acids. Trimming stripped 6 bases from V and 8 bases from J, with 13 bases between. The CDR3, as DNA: TGTGCCAGCAGACGTCAAAGGCGAGAAAAACTGTTTTTT. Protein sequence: CASRRQRREKLFF.

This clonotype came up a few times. The CDR3 nucleotides are TGTGCCAGCAGTTACTCGCCGAGCTCCTACGAGCAGTACTTC. It specifies CASSYSPSSYEQYF. The genes are TRBV6-2 or TRBV6-3 and TRBJ2-7, with no clear D. Germline CDR1 reads MNHEY; CDR2 reads SVGEGT. V lost 0 bases to trimming and J lost 0 bases, with 6 bases between them. The CDR3 is made up of 14 amino acids.

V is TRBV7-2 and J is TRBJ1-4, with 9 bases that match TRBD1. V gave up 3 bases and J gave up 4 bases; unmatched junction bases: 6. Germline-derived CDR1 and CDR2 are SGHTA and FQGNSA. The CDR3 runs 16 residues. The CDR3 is CASSLGTGNVNEKLFF. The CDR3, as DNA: TGTGCCAGCAGCTTGGGGACAGGGAATGTTAATGAAAAACTGTTTTTT.

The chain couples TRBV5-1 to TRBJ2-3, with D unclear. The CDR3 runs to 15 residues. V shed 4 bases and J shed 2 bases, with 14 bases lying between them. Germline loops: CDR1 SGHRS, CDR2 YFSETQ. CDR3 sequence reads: CASSESAPLTDTQYF. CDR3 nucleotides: TGCGCCAGCAGCGAGTCCGCCCCTCTCACAGATACGCAGTATTTT.

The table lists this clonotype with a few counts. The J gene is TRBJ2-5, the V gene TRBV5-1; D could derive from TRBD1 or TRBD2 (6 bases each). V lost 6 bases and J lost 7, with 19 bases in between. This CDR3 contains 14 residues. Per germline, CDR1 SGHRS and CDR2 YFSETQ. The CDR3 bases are TGCGCCAGCACCCTGGAGGGGGACCCCGGGACCCAGTACTTC. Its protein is CASTLEGDPGTQYF.

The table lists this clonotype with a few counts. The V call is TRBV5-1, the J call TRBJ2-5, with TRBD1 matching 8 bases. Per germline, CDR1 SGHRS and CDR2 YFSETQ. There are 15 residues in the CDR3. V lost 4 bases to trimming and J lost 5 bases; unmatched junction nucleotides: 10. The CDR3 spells CASSDQGAARETQYF. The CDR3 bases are TGCGCCAGCAGCGATCAGGGGGCTGCTAGGGAGACCCAGTACTTC.

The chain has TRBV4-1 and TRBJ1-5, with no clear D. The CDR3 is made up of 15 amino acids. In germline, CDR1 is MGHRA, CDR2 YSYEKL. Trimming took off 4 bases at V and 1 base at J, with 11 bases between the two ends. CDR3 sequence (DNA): TGCGCCAGCAGCCCCGGACGGATCAGCAATCAGCCCCAGCATTTT. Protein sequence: CASSPGRISNQPQHF.

DNA of the CDR3: TGCGCCAGCAGCCACCCGACTAGCGGGTCCAGAAATGAGCAGTTCTTC. Translating gives CASSHPTSGSRNEQFF. The rearrangement uses TRBV4-1 and TRBJ2-1; 10 bases align to TRBD2. With 3 bases clipped from V and 7 bases from J, the junction kept 9 bases outside the gene matches. From germline, CDR1 is MGHRA and CDR2 YSYEKL. The CDR3 has 16 residues.

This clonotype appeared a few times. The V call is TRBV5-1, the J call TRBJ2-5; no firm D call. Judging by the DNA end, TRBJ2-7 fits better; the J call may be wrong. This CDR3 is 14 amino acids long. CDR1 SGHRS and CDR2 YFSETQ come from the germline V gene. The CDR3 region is CASSLTQSPYEQYF. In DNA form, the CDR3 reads TGCGCCAGCAGCTTGACACAGTCCCCCTACGAGCAGTACTTC.

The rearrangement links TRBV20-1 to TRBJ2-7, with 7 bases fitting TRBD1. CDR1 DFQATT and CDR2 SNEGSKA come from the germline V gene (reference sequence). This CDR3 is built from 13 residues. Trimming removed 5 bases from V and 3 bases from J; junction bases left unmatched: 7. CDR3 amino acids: CSAARDSIYEQYF. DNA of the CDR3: TGCAGTGCTGCGAGGGACAGCATCTACGAGCAGTACTTC.

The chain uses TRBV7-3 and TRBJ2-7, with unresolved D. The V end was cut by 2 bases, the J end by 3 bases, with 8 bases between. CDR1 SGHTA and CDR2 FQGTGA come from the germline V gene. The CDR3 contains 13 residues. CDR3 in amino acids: CASSLLGNYEQYF. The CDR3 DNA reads TGTGCCAGCAGCTTATTAGGGAACTACGAGCAGTACTTC.

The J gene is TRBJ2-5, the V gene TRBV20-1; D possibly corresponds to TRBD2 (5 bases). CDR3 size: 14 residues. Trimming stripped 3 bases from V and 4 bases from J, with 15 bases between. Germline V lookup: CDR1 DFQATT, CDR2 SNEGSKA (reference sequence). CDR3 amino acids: CSARSDYEGETQYF. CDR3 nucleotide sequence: TGCAGTGCTAGGTCGGATTATGAGGGAGAGACCCAGTACTTC.

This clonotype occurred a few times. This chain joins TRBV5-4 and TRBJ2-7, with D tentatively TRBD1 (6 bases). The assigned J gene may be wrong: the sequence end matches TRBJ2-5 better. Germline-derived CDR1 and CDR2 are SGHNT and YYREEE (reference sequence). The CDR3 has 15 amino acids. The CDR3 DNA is TGTGCCAGCAGCCAATTGACAGGCGCCCAAGAGACCCAGTACTTC. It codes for CASSQLTGAQETQYF.

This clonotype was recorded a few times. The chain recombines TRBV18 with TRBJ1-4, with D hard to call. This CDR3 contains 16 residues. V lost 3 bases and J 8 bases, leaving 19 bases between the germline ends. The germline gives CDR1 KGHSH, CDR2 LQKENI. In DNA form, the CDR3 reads TGTGCCAGCTCACCGGACGGAGGTGGGATTCGCGAAAAACTGTTTTTT. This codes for CASSPDGGGIREKLFF.

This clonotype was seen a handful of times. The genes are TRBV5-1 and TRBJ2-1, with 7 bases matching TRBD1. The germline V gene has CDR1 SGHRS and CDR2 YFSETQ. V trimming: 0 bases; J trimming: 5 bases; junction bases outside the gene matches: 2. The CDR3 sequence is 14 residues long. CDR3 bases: TGCGCCAGCAGCTTGGACACAGGGGACAATGAGCAGTTCTTC. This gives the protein CASSLDTGDNEQFF.

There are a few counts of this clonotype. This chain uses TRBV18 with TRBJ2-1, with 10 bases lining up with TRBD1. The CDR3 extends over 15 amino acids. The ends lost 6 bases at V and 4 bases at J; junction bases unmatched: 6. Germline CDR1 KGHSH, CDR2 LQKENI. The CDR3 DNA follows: TGTGCCAGCTCCGCCGGGACAGGGGATTACAATGAGCAGTTCTTC. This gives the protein CASSAGTGDYNEQFF.

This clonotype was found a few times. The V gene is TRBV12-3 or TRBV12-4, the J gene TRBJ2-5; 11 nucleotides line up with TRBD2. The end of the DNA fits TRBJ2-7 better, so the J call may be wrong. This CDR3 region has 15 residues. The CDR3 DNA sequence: TGTGCCAGCAGTTCTACTAGCGGGGGATCCTACGAGCAGTACTTC. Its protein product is CASSSTSGGSYEQYF.

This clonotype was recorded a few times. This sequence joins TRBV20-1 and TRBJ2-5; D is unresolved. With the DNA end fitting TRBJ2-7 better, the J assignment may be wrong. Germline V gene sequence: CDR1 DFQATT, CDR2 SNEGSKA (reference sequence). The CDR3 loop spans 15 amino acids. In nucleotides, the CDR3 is TGCAGTGCTAGAGATCAGCCTTTTTCCTCCTACGAGCAGTACTTC. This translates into CSARDQPFSSYEQYF.